This T cell receptor (beta chain) derives from a study of CD8+ T cells in alopecia areata. The sequencing template was cDNA reverse transcribed from extracted RNA. The data were produced by immunoSEQ multiplex PCR, yet TCRdb's version contains in-frame clones alone and is incomplete. The sample holds about 190,000 clones, 59% seen once. It was from PBMCs that CD4+ and CD8+ T cells were sorted. Sequenced here: CD4+ T cells sorted from blood, sampled at week 0. This receptor was identified in a human donor with alopecia areata.

The CDR3 loop reads CAWSKNSLQETQYF. The CDR3 DNA is TGTGCCTGGAGTAAGAACAGCCTTCAAGAGACCCAGTACTTC. The chain employs TRBV30 and TRBJ2-5; D is unresolved. This CDR3 region has 14 residues. V shed 2 bases and J shed 2 bases, with 12 bases lying between them. CDR1 and CDR2 from the germline V gene are GTSNPN and SVGIG (reference sequence).